This T cell receptor beta chain came from a study of CD8+ T cells in alopecia areata. Study details: The tofacitinib course ran for 6 to 18 months and was followed by 6 months off drug.

Indicated treatment: oral pan-JAK inhibitor, 5-10 mg twice daily. PBMCs provided sorted CD4+ and CD8+ T cells. Remarks on this clone: Its antigen is not identified. Other DNA variants within this sample encode the same CDR3.

This CDR3 comprises 14 residues. V was shortened by 3 bases and J by 8 bases, with 13 bases between the two germline ends. CDR1 and CDR2 (germline): LGHNA, YNFKEQ. The study's findings and limits: Under tofacitinib, fewer expanded CD8+ clones appeared among the top 100 scalp clones.

Isolated RNA was reverse transcribed into cDNA used as the sequencing template. Assay: immunoSEQ multiplex PCR; the TCRdb copy retains only in-frame clones and omits some. Of around 120,000 clones in the sample, over 60% were seen once. V gene TRBV4-2 combines with J gene TRBJ1-4, with D unclear. This sample comprised CD4+ T cells sorted from blood, obtained at week 4, from a patient treated with tofacitinib. The clonotype was recovered from a human donor with alopecia areata. The CDR3 DNA follows: TGTGCCAGCAGCCAGGGCCCCGCTGGGGAAAAACTGTTTTTT. This sequence encodes CASSQGPAGEKLFF.